These 4 T cell receptor beta chains share one sample of origin, sequenced in a study of T-cell reconstitution after alpha-beta-depleted transplantation in children. TCRbeta library preparation incorporated unique molecular identifiers. TCRdb itself ran the PCR reads through MiXCR, one entry per CDR3 protein. The sample contains fewer than 150,000 distinct CDR3 sequences, more than 9.5% of which appear only once. The sequencing used PBMCs, mostly from graft donor cells, collected 180 days after TCRalphabeta/CD19-depleted stem cell transplant. These TCRs come from a girl under three years old who had a stem cell transplant for combined immunodeficiency, so the T cells may come from the graft donor.

This clonotype was counted a few times. Here the CDR3 reads CASSYWTERYGYTF. The CDR3, as DNA: TGTGCCAGCAGCTATTGGACCGAACGCTATGGCTACACCTTC. The J gene is TRBJ1-2, the V gene TRBV7-9; D gene uncertain. The CDR3 contains 14 residues. Trimming cost V 4 bases and J 4 bases, with 13 bases left between them. CDR1 is SEHNR and CDR2 is FQNEAQ in the germline V gene (reference sequence).

V is TRBV12-3 or TRBV12-4 and J is TRBJ2-3; 10 bases agree with TRBD2. V lost 8 bases and J lost 6; bases outside the gene matches: 8. CDR3 length equals 14 residues. CDR3 amino acids: CASRSGLAWDTQYF. CDR3 sequence (DNA): TGTGCCAGCCGTTCGGGACTAGCGTGGGATACGCAGTATTTT.

The gene calls are TRBV4-3 and TRBJ2-7; possibly TRBD1 for D (7 bases). Trimming took 0 bases from V and 2 from J, leaving 14 bases between them. In germline, CDR1 is LGHNA, CDR2 YSLEER. The CDR3 spans 16 residues. The CDR3 coding sequence is TGCGCCAGCAGCCAAGATTGGGGGGACAGAGCCTACGAGCAGTACTTC. Protein product: CASSQDWGDRAYEQYF.

This clonotype was observed many times. This rearrangement joins TRBV12-3 or TRBV12-4 to TRBJ2-5; D might be TRBD2 (6 bases). The CDR3 has 12 residues. V lost 8 bases, J lost 6 bases, and 13 bases lay in between. Written as DNA, the CDR3 is TGTGCCAGCGGACGGGGGAGGAAGACCCAGTACTTC. As protein: CASGRGRKTQYF.